This TCR beta chain was documented in a study of blood T cells in healthy people across ages. Overall study findings and caveats: A roughly linear age-dependent decrease characterized TCR beta diversity per million T cells. Long-lived donors carried more naive CD4+ cells and greater diversity than aged donors.

Per sample, extraction of total RNA gave at least 5.5 micrograms in every case. This clonotype was detected ten times or more. Its antigen remains unidentified. For the second PCR, which ran for roughly 7 to 11 cycles, a sample-barcoded 5' primer and a J-beta primer mix were used. No fewer than 2.5 million CDR3-containing paired-end reads came from each sample. TCRdb independently ran MiXCR on the 5' RACE reads; one entry per CDR3 protein. Counted here are hundreds of thousands of distinct CDR3 sequences, 40% to 65% occurring once; the ten biggest clones make up roughly 13%. This receptor was taken from a woman older than 75 in good health. Sequenced: blood.

As DNA, the CDR3 is TGCAGTGCTAGAGCAATTGGGGAGACCCAGTACTTC. Protein: CSARAIGETQYF. This chain joins TRBV20-1 and TRBJ2-5; D gene ambiguous. The ends were cut back, 1 base at V and 5 bases at J, with 8 bases in the middle. Germline V gives CDR1 DFQATT, CDR2 SNEGSKA (reference sequence). This CDR3 spans 12 amino acids.